This TCR beta chain was documented in a study of CD4 T cells in relation to SARS-CoV-2 and coronaviruses (TCRdb year 2021). About the study as a whole: In the ViraFEST assay, PBMCs were cultured with antigen for roughly ten days, after which TCR beta CDR3s were sequenced to identify antigen-specific clonal expansions. An HIV-1 Nef peptide pool or a no-peptide culture served as the negative reference condition. HLA restriction was mapped for shared crossreactive spike epitopes using patient-derived lymphoblastoid cell lines. Memory CD4+ T cell crossreactivity between SARS-CoV-2 and common cold coronavirus spike proteins was assessed at the TCR clonotype level in the study. The Adaptive Biotechnologies TCR-sequencing kit was used to sequence samples from a few pre-COVID donors and the naive versus memory experiments, whereas other data were Illumina-based. For other donors in the study, expansion assays were sequenced with a different, Illumina-based TCR-beta assay.

In regard to this clone: Its antigen specificity is not known. The record has no base qualities; no much larger clone is one base away.

What the research found in general, with its limitations: Crossreactivity analysis was centred on spike protein, so crossreactivity against other viral proteins was not assessed. No donor contributed both pre-pandemic and post-infection samples, which limited tracing the source of pre-existing responses. Memory CD4+ clonotypes crossrecognizing SARS-CoV-2 and at least one common cold coronavirus spike were found in 55% to 70% of donors. Small numbers of patients and of tested TCRs were a limitation of the study. Crossreactive clones showed significantly weaker SARS-CoV-2-driven expansion than monoreactive clones, consistent with antigenic imprinting.

The germline V gene supplies CDR1 SGHRS and CDR2 YFSETQ. Trimming at the junction amounts to 2 bases on V and 2 bases on J, and the germline ends lie 17 bases apart. The CDR3, cysteine through phenylalanine, is 16 amino acids long. The retained sequence is limited to the CDR3, 48 bases, with the frame set at the first base. The library came from the immunoSEQ multiplex PCR assay. Per the authors' processing: During preprocessing, nonproductive sequences were removed, as were CDR3s that did not start with C, did not end with F or W, or were shorter than 7 amino acids. Antigen-specific clonotypes were called with the MANAFEST web app on the basis of expansion relative to the reference and to other culture wells. To be counted as positive, a clone had to show significant expansion compared with the reference culture, at an FDR below 0.05, in 2 of 3 replicate wells. A further requirement for positive clones was significant expansion compared with all other tandem wells, along with an odds ratio above 5. After three terminal residues were trimmed from each end, CDR3 homology was quantified as pairwise Levenshtein distance using the stringdist R package. The clones in this table, taken by TCRdb from immuneACCESS, are in-frame only. Not every clone is retained; where verified, under half of the shortfall comes from an unresolved V gene, and the cause of the rest is unknown. D and trimming come from the DNA, and the V and J calls and clone size come from that table. The sample includes 20,000 to 30,000 clones, with around 76% observed a single time. The ten largest account for about 9.4% of the sample.

CD4+ T cells from unexposed donors were collected before the COVID-19 pandemic (2011-2018). The EasySep CD4+ T cell isolation kit was used to isolate CD4+ T cells once the cultures had run for roughly 11 days. Unexposed donor CD4+ T cells were tested for reactivity to SARS-CoV-2 S and N and four common cold coronavirus spike pools, as cell number allowed. Each well received 2.2 million or so PBMCs, cultured in IMDM supplemented with roughly 4.9% human AB serum and around 9 IU/ml IL-2. Half of the culture medium was replaced with fresh IL-2-containing medium on days 3 and 7. In general, triplicate replicate wells were used for every peptide culture condition. The leukapheresis product for the unexposed donors was obtained through commercial purchase. Ficoll-Paque PLUS gradient centrifugation was used to isolate PBMCs from either whole blood or leukapheresis product. PBMCs were either cryopreserved at -140 degrees C or used fresh in the expansion assay. The QIAamp Micro DNA Kit was used to extract genomic DNA from the CD4+ T cells.

Material for sequencing was CD4+ T cells from PBMCs, cultured in vitro. In this chain, TRBV5-1 is recombined with TRBJ2-7; the D gene cannot be named for sure. The sequence was collected from a human donor in good health. The DNA reads as follows: TGCGCCAGCAGCTTAAGTCCTTCGACCGGAACCTACGAGCAGTACTTC. Translation gives CASSLSPSTGTYEQYF.